This T cell receptor beta chain stems from a study of T cells in Graves' hyperthyroidism and ophthalmopathy. Study background: The authors collected peripheral blood at initial diagnosis, before any treatment.

This clonotype has more than one count but fewer than ten. The target antigen is unknown. The CDR3 runs to 15 residues. V lost 3 bases to trimming and J lost 3 bases; unmatched junction nucleotides: 7. CDR1 is LNHDA, CDR2 SQIVND, per germline (reference sequence). Amplified TCR beta CDR3 regions came from RNA transcripts. The TCR CDR3 was amplified in a first-round RT-PCR using the HTBI primer set. TCRdb called the multiplex PCR reads again in MiXCR, with one record for every CDR3 protein. The top ten clones hold approximately 30% of a sample with around 400,000 distinct CDR3 sequences, 15% to 18% of them seen once. Participants, patients aged 18 to 65, had newly diagnosed hyperthyroidism with a duration under 2 months. The blood sample predates any ophthalmopathy symptoms, coming from first hyperthyroidism diagnosis. Study outcomes and limitations: Blood also showed most of the thyroid clonotypes that were expanded above 0.001.

This TCR was recovered from a woman aged 18-30 years with Graves' hyperthyroidism that later progressed to Graves' ophthalmopathy. Sample: blood. V is TRBV19 and J is TRBJ1-1, with TRBD1 matching over 7 bases. The CDR3 region is CASSIEPRGDTEAFF. CDR3 sequence (DNA): TGTGCCAGTAGTATCGAGCCCAGGGGGGACACTGAAGCTTTCTTT. The full variable domain, in which reference TRBV19 and TRBJ1-1 provide the parts outside the CDR3, is DGGITQSPKYLFRKEGQNVTLSCEQNLNHDAMYWYRQDPGQGLRLIYYSQIVNDFQKGDIAEGYSVSREKKESFPLTVTSAQKNPTAFYLCASSIEPRGDTEAFFGQGTRLTVV.